This is a list of T cell receptor beta chains from one sample in a study of blood T cell repertoires in COVID-19. TCRdb's copy holds only in-frame clones and misses some; the assay was immunoSEQ multiplex PCR. The sample has 200,000 to 300,000 clones; 84% are singletons. Sequencing was done on a sample of peripheral blood. The origin of the receptors is a man between 45 and 60 years old with acute or convalescent COVID-19. CDR3s include the opening cysteine and the closing phenylalanine or tryptophan. The D gene is left open where the match is weak. Clone sizes are given selectively: once, few, many, or a class where the clone is expanded.

clone_size	j_call	d_call	v_call	cdr3_aa	cdr3_nt
NA	TRBJ2-7	NA	TRBV19	CAPQGRREDIEQYF	TGTGCCCCGCAAGGCCGCAGGGAGGACATCGAGCAGTACTTC
NA	TRBJ2-6	NA	TRBV15	CATSTVGANVLTF	TGTGCCACCAGCACCGTTGGGGCCAACGTCCTGACTTTC
NA	TRBJ1-2	NA	TRBV28	CASTDPRAGIYGYTF	TGTGCCAGCACCGACCCGAGGGCGGGCATCTATGGCTACACCTTC
NA	TRBJ2-5	NA	TRBV7-9	CASSPQGTTSYQETQYF	TGTGCCAGCAGCCCCCAGGGGACTACCTCGTACCAAGAGACCCAGTACTTC
NA	TRBJ2-7	TRBD1	TRBV5-1	CASSPGTGVSYEQYF	TGCGCCAGCAGCCCGGGGACAGGGGTTTCCTACGAGCAGTACTTC
NA	TRBJ2-2	NA	TRBV21-1	CASSKGSYTGELFF	TGTGCCAGCAGCAAAGGCAGTTACACCGGGGAGCTGTTTTTT
NA	TRBJ1-1	NA	TRBV7-9	CASSSLTRAGTEAFF	TGTGCCAGCAGCTCTCTAACCCGTGCCGGTACTGAAGCTTTCTTT
NA	TRBJ2-7	TRBD1	TRBV2	CASSDWTGYEQYF	TGTGCCAGCAGTGACTGGACAGGGTACGAGCAGTACTTC
NA	TRBJ2-7	NA	TRBV6-1	CASSEFGQNEQYF	TGTGCCAGCAGTGAGTTTGGTCAGAACGAGCAGTACTTC
NA	TRBJ2-1	TRBD1	TRBV5-4	CASSSVQGARYNEQFF	TGTGCCAGCAGCTCGGTACAGGGGGCGCGGTACAATGAGCAGTTCTTC
NA	TRBJ2-7	NA	TRBV25-1	CASSEWTPSSYEQYF	TGTGCCAGCAGTGAATGGACACCAAGCTCCTACGAGCAGTACTTC
NA	TRBJ1-1	NA	TRBV6-2/TRBV6-3	CASSPRRPEAFF	TGTGCCAGCAGCCCCAGGCGTCCTGAAGCTTTCTTT
NA	TRBJ2-7	NA	TRBV6-5	CASRSDGAYEQYF	TGTGCCAGCAGGTCTGACGGAGCCTACGAGCAGTACTTC
NA	TRBJ1-4	TRBD1	TRBV18	CASSPLDRGDEKLFF	TGTGCCAGCTCACCCCTGGACAGGGGAGATGAAAAACTGTTTTTT
NA	TRBJ1-2	TRBD1	TRBV9	CASSITGTGGFGYTF	TGTGCCAGCAGCATTACCGGGACAGGGGGTTTCGGCTACACCTTC
NA	TRBJ2-7	TRBD1	TRBV18	CASSPGYRGDEQYF	TGTGCCAGCTCCCCTGGCTACAGGGGGGACGAGCAGTACTTC
once	TRBJ2-1	TRBD2	TRBV19	CASSQLAGRASNEQFF	TGTGCCAGTAGTCAACTAGCGGGAAGGGCGAGTAATGAGCAGTTCTTC
few	TRBJ1-3	TRBD1	TRBV15	CATGDRGTGNTIYF	TGTGCCACCGGCGACAGGGGGACTGGAAACACCATATATTTT
NA	TRBJ1-6	NA	TRBV5-6	CASSLAAGGAGSPLHF	TGTGCCAGCAGCTTGGCCGCGGGGGGCGCCGGATCACCCCTCCACTTT
once	TRBJ1-1	TRBD1	TRBV30	CAWTRQGGTEAFF	TGTGCCTGGACCCGACAGGGTGGCACTGAAGCTTTCTTT
NA	TRBJ2-7	NA	TRBV27	CASSYSQGSYEQYF	TGTGCCAGCAGTTACAGCCAGGGCTCCTACGAGCAGTACTTC
NA	TRBJ2-2	NA	TRBV3-1/TRBV3-2	CASSHRVVITGELFF	TGTGCCAGCAGCCACAGGGTTGTGATCACCGGGGAGCTGTTTTTT
NA	TRBJ2-1	TRBD2	TRBV24-1	CATSDPGTSPAGEQFF	TGTGCCACCAGTGATCCCGGGACTAGTCCGGCCGGGGAGCAGTTCTTC
NA	TRBJ2-2	TRBD2	TRBV11-2	CASSLSPRAGGFAGELFF	TGTGCCAGCAGCTTATCCCCCCGAGCGGGAGGGTTCGCCGGGGAGCTGTTTTTT
once	TRBJ2-1	TRBD2	TRBV7-7	CASSLTGLAGQFF	TGTGCTAGCAGCTTAACCGGACTAGCAGGGCAGTTCTTC
NA	TRBJ2-3	NA	TRBV5-8	CASSSTQGTDTQYF	TGTGCCAGCAGCTCCACGCAGGGTACAGATACGCAGTATTTT
NA	TRBJ1-1	NA	TRBV30	CAWSGTGGLAFF	TGTGCCTGGAGCGGGACGGGGGGGCTTGCTTTCTTT
NA	TRBJ1-5	NA	TRBV30	CAWSVQGGQPQHF	TGTGCCTGGAGTGTCCAGGGCGGCCAGCCCCAGCATTTT
NA	TRBJ2-3	TRBD1	TRBV5-1	CASSPGTGDFDTQYF	TGCGCCAGCAGCCCCGGGACAGGGGATTTCGATACGCAGTATTTT
NA	TRBJ1-3	TRBD1	TRBV18	CASSPRNRGQGNTIYF	TGTGCCAGCTCACCCCGGAACAGGGGACAGGGAAACACCATATATTTT
NA	TRBJ2-1	TRBD1	TRBV9	CASSDPDRGDEQFF	TGTGCCAGCAGCGACCCTGACAGGGGCGATGAGCAGTTCTTC
NA	TRBJ2-7	TRBD1	TRBV2	CASVPPGQGTYEQYF	TGTGCCAGCGTACCCCCCGGACAGGGAACCTACGAGCAGTACTTC
NA	TRBJ2-7	TRBD1	TRBV5-1	CASSPTTGIPGEQYF	TGCGCCAGCAGCCCAACGACAGGGATCCCTGGCGAGCAGTACTTC
NA	TRBJ1-2	NA	TRBV6-2/TRBV6-3	CASSYAGFGGYTF	TGTGCCAGCAGTTACGCCGGGTTCGGTGGCTACACCTTC
NA	TRBJ2-7	TRBD2	TRBV6-2/TRBV6-3	CASSGTNSYEQYF	TGTGCCAGCAGTGGGACTAACTCCTACGAGCAGTACTTC
NA	TRBJ2-1	TRBD1	TRBV24-1	CATSSGQGDNEQFF	TGTGCCACCAGCTCGGGACAGGGCGACAATGAGCAGTTCTTC
NA	TRBJ2-2	TRBD1	TRBV7-9	CASSRTGWDTGELFF	TGTGCCAGCAGCCGGACAGGGTGGGACACCGGGGAGCTGTTTTTT
NA	TRBJ2-1	TRBD2	TRBV18	CASSPILAGHNEQFF	TGTGCCAGCTCACCAATCCTAGCGGGACACAATGAGCAGTTCTTC
NA	TRBJ1-1	TRBD1	TRBV7-8	CASSLFWTGESSKAFF	TGTGCCAGCAGCTTGTTCTGGACAGGCGAATCCTCTAAAGCTTTCTTT
NA	TRBJ2-7	TRBD1	TRBV27	CASGTGVPYEQYF	TGTGCCAGCGGGACAGGGGTGCCCTACGAGCAGTACTTC
NA	TRBJ2-1	NA	TRBV7-9	CASSLSGASYNEQFF	TGTGCCAGCAGCTTGTCAGGGGCCTCCTACAATGAGCAGTTCTTC
once	TRBJ2-3	NA	TRBV5-1	CASSSSGFVTDTQYF	TGCGCCAGCAGCTCCTCGGGATTTGTGACAGATACGCAGTATTTT